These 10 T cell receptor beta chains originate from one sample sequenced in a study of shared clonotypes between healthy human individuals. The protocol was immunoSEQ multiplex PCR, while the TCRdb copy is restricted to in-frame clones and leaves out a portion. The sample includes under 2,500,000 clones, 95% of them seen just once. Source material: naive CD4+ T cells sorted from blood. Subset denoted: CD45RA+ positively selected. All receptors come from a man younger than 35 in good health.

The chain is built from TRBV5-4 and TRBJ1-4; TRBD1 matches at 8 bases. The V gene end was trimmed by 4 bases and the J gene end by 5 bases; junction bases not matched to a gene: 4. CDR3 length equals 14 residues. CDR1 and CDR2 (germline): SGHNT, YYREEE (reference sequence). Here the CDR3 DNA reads TGTGCCAGCAGCCGGACAGGGATCAATGAAAAACTGTTTTTT. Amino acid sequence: CASSRTGINEKLFF.

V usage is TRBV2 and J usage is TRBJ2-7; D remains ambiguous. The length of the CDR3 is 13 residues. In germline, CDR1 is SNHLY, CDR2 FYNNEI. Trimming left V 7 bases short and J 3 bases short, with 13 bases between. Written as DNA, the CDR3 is TGTGCCAGCACCGCAGTAACCAACTACGAGCAGTACTTC. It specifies CASTAVTNYEQYF.

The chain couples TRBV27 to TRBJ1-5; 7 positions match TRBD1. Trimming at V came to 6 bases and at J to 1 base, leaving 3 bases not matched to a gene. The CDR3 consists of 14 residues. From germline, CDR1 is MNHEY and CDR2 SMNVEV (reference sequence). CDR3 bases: TGTGCCAGCAGCAGCAGGGGGAGCAATCAGCCCCAGCATTTT. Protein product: CASSSRGSNQPQHF.

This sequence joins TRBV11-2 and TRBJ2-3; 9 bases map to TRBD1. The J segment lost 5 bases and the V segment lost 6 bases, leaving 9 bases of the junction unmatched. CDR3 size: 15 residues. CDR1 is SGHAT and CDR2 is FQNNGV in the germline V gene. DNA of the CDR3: TGTGCCAGCAGACCACAGGGGGCGCTCGGAGATACGCAGTATTTT. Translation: CASRPQGALGDTQYF. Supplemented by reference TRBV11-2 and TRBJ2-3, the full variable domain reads EAGVAQSPRYKIIEKRQSVAFWCNPISGHATLYWYQQILGQGPKLLIQFQNNGVVDDSQLPKDRFSAERLKGVDSTLKIQPAKLEDSAVYLCASRPQGALGDTQYFGPGTRLTVL.

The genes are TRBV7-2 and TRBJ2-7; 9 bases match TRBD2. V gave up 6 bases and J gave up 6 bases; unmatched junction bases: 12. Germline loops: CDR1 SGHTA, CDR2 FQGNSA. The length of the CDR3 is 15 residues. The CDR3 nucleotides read TGTGCCAGCAGGGCTAAAGCGGGAGGTCTCGTCGAGCAGTACTTC. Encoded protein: CASRAKAGGLVEQYF.

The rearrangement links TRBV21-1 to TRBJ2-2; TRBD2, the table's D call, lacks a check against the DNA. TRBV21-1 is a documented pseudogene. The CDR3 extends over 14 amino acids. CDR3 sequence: CASGGTKNTGELFF. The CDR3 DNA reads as TGTGCCAGCGGGGGGACTAAGAACACCGGGGAGCTGTTTTTT.

In DNA, the CDR3 is TGTGCCAGCAGTTCCACAGCCCAGGGGGCGCCCCACGAGCAGTACTTC. Its translation is CASSSTAQGAPHEQYF. J is TRBJ2-7 and V is TRBV27; 8 bases line up with TRBD1. This CDR3 region has 16 residues. In germline, CDR1 is MNHEY, CDR2 SMNVEV (reference sequence). The V gene end was trimmed by 4 bases and the J gene end by 5 bases; junction bases not matched to a gene: 13.

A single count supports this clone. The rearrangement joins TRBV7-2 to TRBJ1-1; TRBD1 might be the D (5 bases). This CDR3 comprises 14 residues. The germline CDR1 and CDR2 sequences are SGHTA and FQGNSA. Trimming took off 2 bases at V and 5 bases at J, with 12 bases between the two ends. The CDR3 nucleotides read TGTGCCAGCAGCTTAACTTCAGGGTGGACTGAAGCTTTCTTT. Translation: CASSLTSGWTEAFF.

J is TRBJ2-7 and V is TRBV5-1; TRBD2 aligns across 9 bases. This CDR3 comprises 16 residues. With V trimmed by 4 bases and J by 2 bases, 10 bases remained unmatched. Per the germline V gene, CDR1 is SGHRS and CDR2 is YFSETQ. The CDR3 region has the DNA TGCGCCAGCAGCCGGGTGAGCGGGGGGCGTACCTACGAGCAGTACTTC. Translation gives CASSRVSGGRTYEQYF.

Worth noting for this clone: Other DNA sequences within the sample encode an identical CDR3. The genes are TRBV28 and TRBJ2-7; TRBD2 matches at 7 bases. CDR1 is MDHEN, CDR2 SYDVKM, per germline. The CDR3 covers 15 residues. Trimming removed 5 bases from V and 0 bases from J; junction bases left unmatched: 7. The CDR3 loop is CASSRSGGGSYEQYF. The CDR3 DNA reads TGTGCCAGCAGTAGGTCCGGCGGGGGCTCCTACGAGCAGTACTTC.